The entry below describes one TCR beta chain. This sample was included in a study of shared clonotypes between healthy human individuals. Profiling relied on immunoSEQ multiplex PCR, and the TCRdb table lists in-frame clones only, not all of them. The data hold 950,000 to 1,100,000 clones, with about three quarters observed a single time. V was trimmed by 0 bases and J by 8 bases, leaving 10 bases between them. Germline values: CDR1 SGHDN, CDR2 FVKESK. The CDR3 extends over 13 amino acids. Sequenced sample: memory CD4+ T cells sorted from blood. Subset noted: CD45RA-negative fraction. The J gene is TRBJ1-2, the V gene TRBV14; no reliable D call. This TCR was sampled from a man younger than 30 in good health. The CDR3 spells CASSQEWGYGYTF. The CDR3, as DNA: TGTGCCAGCAGCCAAGAGTGGGGATACGGCTACACCTTC. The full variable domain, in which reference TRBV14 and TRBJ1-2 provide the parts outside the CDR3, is EAGVTQFPSHSVIEKGQTVTLRCDPISGHDNLYWYRRVMGKEIKFLLHFVKESKQDESGMPNNRFLAERTGGTYSTLKVQPAELEDSGVYFCASSQEWGYGYTFGSGTRLTVV.